This T cell receptor beta chain was retrieved from a study of blood T cells in healthy people across ages. Study-level findings and limits: Roughly linear age-related decline in beta diversity appeared, significant by age 40. There were more naive CD4+ cells and higher diversity in long-lived donors than in aged donors.

This clonotype was counted only a few times. Its antigen is still unknown. CDR3 length equals 15 residues. Germline CDR1 and CDR2: LGHDT and YNNKEL (reference sequence). V was shortened by 4 bases and J by 1 base, with 11 bases between the two germline ends. Using a J-beta primer mix together with a sample-barcoded 5' primer, a second PCR was run for about 7 to 12 cycles. Via MiXCR, TCRdb re-called the 5' RACE reads, giving one row per CDR3 protein. The sample shows about 1,800,000 distinct CDR3 sequences, 28% of them seen only once. Sequences were obtained from blood. This chain links TRBV3-1 with TRBJ2-1, with D perhaps given as TRBD1 or TRBD2 (5 bases each). The TCR sequence derives from a woman aged 30 to 39 in good health. The DNA of the CDR3 is TGTGCCAGCAGCCGGGACCACTCTTCCTACAATGAGCAGTTCTTC. Protein: CASSRDHSSYNEQFF.